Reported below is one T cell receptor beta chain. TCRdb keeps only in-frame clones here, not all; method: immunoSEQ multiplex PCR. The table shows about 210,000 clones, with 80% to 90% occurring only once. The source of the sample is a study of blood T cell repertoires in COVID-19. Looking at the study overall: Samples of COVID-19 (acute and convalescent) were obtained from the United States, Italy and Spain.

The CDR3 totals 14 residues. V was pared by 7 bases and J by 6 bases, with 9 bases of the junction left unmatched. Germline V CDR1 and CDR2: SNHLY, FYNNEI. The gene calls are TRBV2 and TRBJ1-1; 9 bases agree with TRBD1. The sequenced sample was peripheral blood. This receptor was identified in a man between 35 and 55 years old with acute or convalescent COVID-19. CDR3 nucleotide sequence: TGTGCCAGCATACGTAACAGGGGGCAAGCTGAAGCTTTCTTT. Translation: CASIRNRGQAEAFF.